These 11 T cell receptor beta chains were all obtained from the same sample, sequenced in a study of shared clonotypes between healthy human individuals (dated by TCRdb to 2020 to 2021). Library preparation employed the immunoSEQ multiplex PCR assay. Drawn from immuneACCESS, this table holds only the in-frame rearrangements with V and J called that TCRdb kept. Clones are partly lost; checked studies trace under half to an unresolved V gene and leave the rest unexplained. This sample lists around 2,000,000 clones; about 92% were detected once. The top ten clones comprise around 1.7% of the sample. CD8 naive samples consisted of CD45RO-negative cells that were positively selected for CCR7, yielding a CD45RA+CCR7+ population without TemRA cells. Material: naive CD8+ T cells from PBMCs. Per the publication, the cell subset or site label means: CD45RA+CCR7+. The source of these receptors is a man aged 18 to 30 in good health. Some clones in this sample may be carry-over from other donors' samples.

The chain uses TRBV12-5 and TRBJ2-1; TRBD2 matches 10 bases. The CDR3 consists of 19 residues. V lost 1 base to trimming and J lost 8 bases; unmatched junction nucleotides: 17. Germline V lookup: CDR1 LGHNT, CDR2 FRNRAP. CDR3 amino acids: CASGLASLSGTSDFDEQFF. The CDR3 DNA reads as TGTGCTAGTGGTTTGGCCTCACTCTCCGGGACTAGCGATTTCGATGAGCAGTTCTTC.

CDR3 protein: CASSLSIGLAAYEQYF. In nucleotides, the CDR3 is TGTGCCAGCAGTTTATCAATAGGGCTAGCGGCCTACGAGCAGTACTTC. The chain has TRBV27 and TRBJ2-7; 7 bases are a match to TRBD2. The CDR3 has 16 residues. Trimming removed 0 bases from V and 2 bases from J; junction bases left unmatched: 7. CDR1 is MNHEY and CDR2 is SMNVEV in the germline V gene (reference sequence).

CDR3 sequence: CASSPDRDYEQYF. The CDR3 nucleotides read TGTGCCAGCTCGCCCGACAGGGACTACGAGCAGTACTTC. The chain links TRBV18 to TRBJ2-7, with 7 bases that match TRBD1. Germline V gives CDR1 KGHSH, CDR2 LQKENI. The length of the CDR3 is 13 residues. V was clipped by 6 bases and J by 3 bases; unmatched bases: 5.

In the case of this clone: The sample holds other DNA sequences that translate to the same CDR3. In nucleotides, the CDR3 is TGTGCCAGTAGTATCGACAGGGGATACGAGCAGTACTTC. It translates to CASSIDRGYEQYF. The chain has TRBV19 and TRBJ2-7; 8 bases fit TRBD1. The germline V gene encodes CDR1 LNHDA and CDR2 SQIVND (reference sequence). Unmatched junction bases numbered 2, after V lost 3 bases and J lost 4 bases. The CDR3 consists of 13 residues.

The chain carries TRBV7-8 and TRBJ1-1, with D possibly TRBD1 on 5 matching bases. CDR1 is SGHVS and CDR2 is FQNEAQ in the germline V gene. The CDR3 is made up of 17 amino acids. With 4 bases removed from V and 0 bases from J, the gap between germline ends came to 18 bases. DNA of the CDR3: TGTGCCAGCAGCTCCCTGTGGGGGAGCGGGATGAACACTGAAGCTTTCTTT. Translation: CASSSLWGSGMNTEAFF.

The chain combines TRBV27 with TRBJ2-7; 8 positions match TRBD1. Losses at the gene ends were 5 bases for V and 0 bases for J; bases not matched to a gene: 3. CDR3 size: 14 residues. CDR1 is MNHEY, CDR2 SMNVEV, per germline (reference sequence). CDR3 sequence reads: CASSRDRLSYEQYF. CDR3 nucleotides: TGTGCCAGCAGTAGGGACAGGCTCTCCTACGAGCAGTACTTC.

The chain recombines TRBV11-2 with TRBJ1-4, with unresolved D. Per germline, CDR1 SGHAT and CDR2 FQNNGV. This CDR3 spans 14 amino acids. V dropped 4 bases and J dropped 6 bases, with 12 bases sitting between them. The CDR3 region has the DNA TGTGCCAGCAGCTACATATTGAGGGATGAAAAACTGTTTTTT. It is translated as CASSYILRDEKLFF.

The chain carries TRBV19 and TRBJ2-1; a possible D gene is TRBD1 (6 bases). The CDR3 covers 14 residues. V lost 1 base and J 6 bases, leaving 10 bases between the germline ends. From germline, CDR1 is LNHDA and CDR2 SQIVND (reference sequence). The CDR3 loop reads CASSIVGRGNEQFF. The CDR3 coding sequence is TGTGCCAGTAGTATAGTCGGCAGGGGCAATGAGCAGTTCTTC. The complete variable domain, with remaining parts taken from reference TRBV19 and TRBJ2-1, reads DGGITQSPKYLFRKEGQNVTLSCEQNLNHDAMYWYRQDPGQGLRLIYYSQIVNDFQKGDIAEGYSVSREKKESFPLTVTSAQKNPTAFYLCASSIVGRGNEQFFGPGTRLTVL.

The chain employs TRBV10-1 and TRBJ2-2; D gene unclear. Germline lookup yields CDR1 WNHNN and CDR2 SYGVQD (reference sequence). The CDR3 runs to 14 residues. Trimming removed 0 bases from V and 5 bases from J, with 7 bases in between. The CDR3 nucleotides read TGCGCCAGCAGTGAGTCGGTGGTTACCGGGGAGCTGTTTTTT. As protein: CASSESVVTGELFF.

For the CDR3, the DNA is TGTGCCAGCAGCCAGGGACTAGCGGGAGATGGGGATACGCAGTATTTT. This codes for CASSQGLAGDGDTQYF. The chain employs TRBV5-4 and TRBJ2-3, with TRBD2 matching 14 bases. CDR1 and CDR2 (germline): SGHNT, YYREEE (reference sequence). The CDR3 is made up of 16 amino acids. V was clipped by 4 bases and J by 6 bases; unmatched bases: 7.

The CDR3 region has the DNA TGTGCCAGCGGGCGGACTACCCTCGAGCAGTACTTC. It specifies CASGRTTLEQYF. The chain uses TRBV2 and TRBJ2-7; TRBD2 is a possible D gene (6 bases). Germline V lookup: CDR1 SNHLY, CDR2 FYNNEI. CDR3 length: 12 residues. Trimming pared 8 bases from V and 6 bases from J, leaving 14 bases between. Full variable domain (remainder filled in from reference TRBV2 and TRBJ2-7): EPEVTQTPSHQVTQMGQEVILRCVPISNHLYFYWYRQILGQKVEFLVSFYNNEISEKSEIFDDQFSVERPDGSNFTLKIRSTKLEDSAMYFCASGRTTLEQYFGPGTRLTVT.